This T cell receptor beta chain was documented in a study of long-term antiretroviral therapy in people with HIV. Assay version v3.0 of immunoSEQ was used, and it was run at survey level. Repertoires were generated with immunoSEQ multiplex PCR, while TCRdb's copy carries only in-frame clones and drops some. This sample has about 21,000 clones; less than 85% occur once, and the top ten carry over 9%. Germline-derived CDR1 and CDR2 are SGDLS and YYNGEE. Trimming left V 4 bases short and J 2 bases short, with 20 bases between. The CDR3 covers 17 residues. Whole-study findings and limits: Controls exceeded HIV repertoires in CDR3 length range. ART was followed by higher diversity that remained below transplant donor controls.

Concerning this clone: Its cognate antigen is unknown.

The chain uses TRBV9 and TRBJ2-3; D is ambiguous. Sample: unsorted PBMCs, taken around 1.8 years before starting antiretroviral therapy. The receptor's source is a woman aged 40 to 50 with HIV. CDR3 bases: TGTGCCAGCAGCAGCCTCTCTGGGTCGGTGCTCACAGATACGCAGTATTTT. It is translated as CASSSLSGSVLTDTQYF. The whole variable domain, filled in from reference TRBV9 and TRBJ2-3, reads DSGVTQTPKHLITATGQRVTLRCSPRSGDLSVYWYQQSLDQGLQFLIQYYNGEERAKGNILERFSAQQFPDLHSELNLSSLELGDSALYFCASSSLSGSVLTDTQYFGPGTRLTVL.